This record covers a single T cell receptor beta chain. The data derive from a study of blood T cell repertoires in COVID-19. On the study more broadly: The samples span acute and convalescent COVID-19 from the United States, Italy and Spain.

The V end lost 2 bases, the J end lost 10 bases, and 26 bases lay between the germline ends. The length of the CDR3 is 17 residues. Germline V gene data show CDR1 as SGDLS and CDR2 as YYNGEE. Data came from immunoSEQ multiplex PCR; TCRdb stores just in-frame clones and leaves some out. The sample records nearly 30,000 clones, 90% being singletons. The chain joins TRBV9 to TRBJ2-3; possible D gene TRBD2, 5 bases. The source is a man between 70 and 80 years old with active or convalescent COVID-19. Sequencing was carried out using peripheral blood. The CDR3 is CASSVMDGSGLLIAQYF. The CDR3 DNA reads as TGTGCCAGCAGCGTGATGGACGGCTCGGGGTTGTTAATTGCGCAGTATTTT.